What follows are 5 T cell receptor beta chains derived from one specimen sequenced in a study of T cell changes during pregnancy in multiple sclerosis. The method was immunoSEQ multiplex PCR; TCRdb's version includes in-frame clones alone and lacks a portion of them. The sample includes about 54,000 clones, about nine tenths of them seen just once. The sequenced sample was peripheral blood, obtained after pregnancy. These receptors all come from a female donor in good health, enrolled as a control in a pregnancy study.

J is TRBJ1-4 and V is TRBV7-8; no firm D call. CDR3 size: 14 residues. Trimming shortened V by 0 bases and J by 5 bases, and 7 bases separated the two germline ends. CDR1 and CDR2 from the germline V gene are SGHVS and FQNEAQ. As DNA, the CDR3 is TGTGCCAGCAGCTTAGCGGGAGGGAATGAAAAACTGTTTTTT. It translates to CASSLAGGNEKLFF. Complete variable domain (other parts from reference TRBV7-8 and TRBJ1-4): GAGVSQSPRYKVAKRGQDVALRCDPISGHVSLFWYQQALGQGPEFLTYFQNEAQLDKSGLPSDRFFAERPEGSVSTLKIQRTQQEDSAVYLCASSLAGGNEKLFFGSGTQLSVL.

The chain recombines TRBV5-1 with TRBJ1-4; TRBD1 aligns across 9 bases. Per germline, CDR1 SGHRS and CDR2 YFSETQ. The CDR3 has 16 residues. After removal of 2 bases from V and 6 bases from J, the junction contained 8 bases not matched to a gene. The CDR3 DNA reads TGCGCCAGCAGCTTTAACGCCCGGGACAGGGATGAAAAACTGTTTTTT. Translated, it gives CASSFNARDRDEKLFF.

This sequence joins TRBV9 and TRBJ2-1; 13 bases are a match to TRBD2. The CDR3 has 17 residues. The germline CDR1 and CDR2 sequences are SGDLS and YYNGEE. The J segment lost 7 bases and the V segment lost 0 bases, leaving 7 bases of the junction unmatched. The CDR3 coding sequence is TGTGCCAGCAGCGTAGCTCCGGGACTAGCGGGACGAAATGAGCAGTTCTTC. Protein sequence: CASSVAPGLAGRNEQFF.

The chain couples TRBV11-2 to TRBJ1-6; 7 positions agree with TRBD1. Germline V gene lookup returns CDR1 SGHAT and CDR2 FQNNGV. The CDR3 is 16 amino acids. Trimming took 5 bases from V and 7 from J; bases not matched to a gene: 11. The CDR3 coding sequence is TGTGCCAGCAGCCTGCACCCCGGGACAGCCAATTCACCCCTCCACTTT. Protein sequence: CASSLHPGTANSPLHF.

The CDR3 here is CASSQDTYSTDTQYF. The CDR3 DNA is TGCGCCAGCAGCCAAGATACTTATTCCACAGATACGCAGTATTTT. The chain recombines TRBV4-1 with TRBJ2-3; no definite D call. V lost 0 bases to trimming and J lost 2 bases, with 9 bases between them. The length of the CDR3 is 15 residues. Germline V gene sequence: CDR1 MGHRA, CDR2 YSYEKL.